The clone carrying this T cell receptor (beta chain) was detected once. Its matching antigen is unknown. This sample also contains other DNA sequences that code for the same CDR3. These data originate in a study of shared clonotypes between healthy human individuals. Study conclusions and caveats: Of the naive CD4 clonotypes, roughly 5.5% were shared across a handful of donors. On the whole, naive subsets had larger estimated richness than memory subsets had.

Terminally differentiated effector memory CD45RA+ cells were left out of the naive CD8 fraction, which was CD45RO-negative and positively selected for CCR7. Several immunoSEQ plates held equal portions of the genomic DNA taken from each subset. Some 29,000 T cell genomes (around 200 ng DNA) went into each sorted-subset replicate. The repertoire was sequenced with immunoSEQ multiplex PCR; TCRdb's copy has only in-frame clones and lacks some. This sample yields some 2 million clones, of which around 96% are seen a single time; more than 0.95% belongs to the top ten. The trim removed 4 bases at V and 6 bases at J, leaving 1 base unmatched. The CDR3 totals 12 residues. The germline CDR1 and CDR2 sequences are SGHNT and YYREEE (reference sequence).

The rearrangement links TRBV5-4 to TRBJ2-1, with TRBD1 matching 7 bases. The sequenced sample was naive CD8+ T cells sorted from blood. This sequence originates from a man aged 18-30 years in good health. CDR3 DNA sequence: TGTGCCAGCAGCCCAGGGGGCAATGAGCAGTTCTTC. Its protein product is CASSPGGNEQFF.